Listed below are T cell receptor beta chains from one sample, sequenced in a study of control samples from healthy donors and cancer patients. Repertoires were generated with immunoSEQ multiplex PCR, while TCRdb's copy carries only in-frame clones and drops some. The repertoire holds about 180,000 clones, over 85% seen once, with 1.4% in the top ten. Sequenced input: blood. The source is a man aged 25 to 40 in good health. Both conserved end residues are part of each CDR3. A D gene is named only where the DNA matches it firmly. For some rows the clone size is stated as once, few or many, or as a class when expanded; others skip it.

V gene	D gene	clone size	J gene	CDR3 DNA	CDR3 protein
TRBV7-2	NA	NA	TRBJ2-3	TGTGCCAGCAGCTTAGTGCACCTCGTGGTCCCAGATACGCAGTATTTT	CASSLVHLVVPDTQYF
TRBV7-8	NA	NA	TRBJ1-1	TGTGCCAGCAGCGTAAAAAAAGTCCCCGGGCCCAGAAGTGAAGCTTTCTTT	CASSVKKVPGPRSEAFF
TRBV28	TRBD1	NA	TRBJ2-3	TGTGCCAGCAGTCTTCCGGGACAGGGGCTAGATACGCAGTATTTT	CASSLPGQGLDTQYF
TRBV6-5	TRBD2	NA	TRBJ2-5	TGTGCCAGCAGCTCGCTGCGGGAGGAAGAGACCCAGTACTTC	CASSSLREEETQYF
TRBV6-5	TRBD2	NA	TRBJ2-7	TGTGCCAGCCGGTTGGGCGGGGGACCCCTCTACGAGCAGTACTTC	CASRLGGGPLYEQYF
TRBV18	NA	NA	TRBJ2-3	TGTGCCAGCTCCCCGGGTCCAGTCACAGATACGCAGTATTTT	CASSPGPVTDTQYF
TRBV5-4	NA	NA	TRBJ2-7	TGTGCCAGCAGCTCCCGACCGGACCCTCGCTTAACCCACGAGCAGTACTTC	CASSSRPDPRLTHEQYF
TRBV3-1/TRBV3-2	NA	NA	TRBJ1-6	TGTGCCAGCAGCCAAGATAGGGGGGTTTATTATTCACCCCTCCACTTT	CASSQDRGVYYSPLHF
TRBV18	TRBD1	NA	TRBJ1-2	TGTGCCAGCTCACCACCAGGACAGGGGGCGGGCTACACCTTC	CASSPPGQGAGYTF
TRBV2	TRBD1	NA	TRBJ2-7	TGTGCCAGCAGCACTTTTGGGACAGGCACCTACGAGCAGTACTTC	CASSTFGTGTYEQYF
TRBV9	NA	NA	TRBJ1-3	TGTGCCAGCAGCGTAGGACTGGGGGGCTCTGGAAACACCATATATTTT	CASSVGLGGSGNTIYF
TRBV2	NA	once	TRBJ1-4	TGTGCCAGCAGTACAGATGTTTGGGAAAAACTGTTTTTT	CASSTDVWEKLFF
TRBV28	TRBD2	NA	TRBJ2-1	TGTGCCAGCAGTTTGGGACTAGCGGGAGACAATGAGCAGTTCTTC	CASSLGLAGDNEQFF
TRBV5-8	NA	NA	TRBJ1-6	TGTGCCAGCAGCTTGGCGGGTAGAAATTCACCCCTCCACTTT	CASSLAGRNSPLHF
TRBV7-3	TRBD2	once	TRBJ2-3	TGTGCCAGCAGCTTTAGCGGGAGTGCAGATACGCAGTATTTT	CASSFSGSADTQYF
TRBV11-1	NA	NA	TRBJ2-5	TGTGCCAGCAGCGCCCGAAGTGTTTCAGCAGAAGAGACCCAGTACTTC	CASSARSVSAEETQYF
TRBV5-1	TRBD2	NA	TRBJ2-3	TGCGCCAGCAGCCCGCTAGCGGCTAGCACAGATACGCAGTATTTT	CASSPLAASTDTQYF
TRBV30	TRBD1	NA	TRBJ1-2	TGTGCCTGCAACCAGGGACAGGGAGGCTATGGCTACACCTTC	CACNQGQGGYGYTF
TRBV4-1	TRBD1	NA	TRBJ1-6	TGCGCCAGCAGCCAAGGGGGGACAGGGCCTAATTCACCCCTCCACTTT	CASSQGGTGPNSPLHF
TRBV5-1	NA	NA	TRBJ1-1	TGCGCCAGCAGCTCCCGACTTGGCGGGGCTTTCTTT	CASSSRLGGAFF
TRBV7-9	NA	NA	TRBJ2-1	TGTGCCAGCAGCTTGAGGGACAATGAGCAGTTCTTC	CASSLRDNEQFF
TRBV7-9	TRBD2	NA	TRBJ2-5	TGTGCCAGCAGCTCCGGGACTACCTTCCAAGAGACCCAGTACTTC	CASSSGTTFQETQYF
TRBV10-3	TRBD1	NA	TRBJ1-2	TGTGCCATCAGTGAATGGGACAGGGCGGTGCAAAACTATGGCTACACCTTC	CAISEWDRAVQNYGYTF
TRBV4-2	NA	NA	TRBJ2-1	TGTGCCAGCAGCCAAGAGGGTGACAACGCGGTGGATGAGCAGTTCTTC	CASSQEGDNAVDEQFF
TRBV7-9	NA	NA	TRBJ1-1	TGTGCCAGCAGCTCGTGGACAGAAATGAACACTGAAGCTTTCTTT	CASSSWTEMNTEAFF
TRBV19	NA	NA	TRBJ1-1	TGTGCCAGTAGTACCCAGGGGAGGAACACTGAAGCTTTCTTT	CASSTQGRNTEAFF
TRBV10-2	TRBD1	once	TRBJ2-7	TGCGCCAGCAGTGATACAGGGGTGTACGAGCAGTACTTC	CASSDTGVYEQYF
TRBV4-1	TRBD2	once	TRBJ2-1	TGCGCCAGCAGTCCGGGAGGGAGAGATGAGCAGTTCTTC	CASSPGGRDEQFF
TRBV10-2	TRBD1	NA	TRBJ2-7	TGCGCCAGCAGTGCCCGGCCGGGACAGGGGGCTTTCGAGCAGTACTTC	CASSARPGQGAFEQYF
TRBV27	NA	few	TRBJ1-5	TGTGCCAGCAGCTCCGCCTTTGGCAATCAGCCCCAGCATTTT	CASSSAFGNQPQHF
TRBV6-5	TRBD1	NA	TRBJ2-7	TGTGCCAGCAGTTACTCGGGACAGAAACCCTACGAGCAGTACTTC	CASSYSGQKPYEQYF
TRBV10-2	TRBD1	NA	TRBJ2-1	TGCGCCAGCAGTGAGGGGTGGACAGGGTCCTACAATGAGCAGTTCTTC	CASSEGWTGSYNEQFF
TRBV3-1/TRBV3-2	NA	NA	TRBJ2-5	TGTGCCAGCAGCCAAGGTGCTAGCGACTTAGAGACCCAGTACTTC	CASSQGASDLETQYF
TRBV10-1	TRBD1	NA	TRBJ2-3	TGCGCCAGCAGTGAGGGGACAGGGGGCACAGATACGCAGTATTTT	CASSEGTGGTDTQYF
TRBV3-1/TRBV3-2	NA	NA	TRBJ1-2	TGTGCCAGCAGCCAACAGGGTTATGGCTACACCTTC	CASSQQGYGYTF
TRBV3-1/TRBV3-2	TRBD2	NA	TRBJ2-3	TGTGCCAGCAGCCAGCCGGGACTAGCGGGGGGTCTTAGAGATACGCAGTATTTT	CASSQPGLAGGLRDTQYF
TRBV7-8	NA	once	TRBJ1-5	TGTGCCAGCAGCCCACAGGGATATCAGCCCCAGCATTTT	CASSPQGYQPQHF
TRBV7-8	NA	NA	TRBJ1-3	TGTGCCAGCAGCTTAGGGACACCCGACTCTGGAAACACCATATATTTT	CASSLGTPDSGNTIYF
TRBV19	TRBD1	NA	TRBJ1-5	TGTGCCAGTAGGAGACAGGGTCGAGGCAATCAGCCCCAGCATTTT	CASRRQGRGNQPQHF
TRBV7-6	TRBD2	once	TRBJ2-5	TGTGCCAGCAGCCGCCGACTAGCCTCGATAGAGACCCGGTACTTC	CASSRRLASIETRYF
TRBV5-8	NA	NA	TRBJ1-5	TGTGCCAGCAGCTTGTTACAGATTCCTTATAGCAATCAGCCCCAGCATTTT	CASSLLQIPYSNQPQHF
TRBV5-6	NA	NA	TRBJ2-7	TGTGCCAGCAGCTTGGTCGGGGTGCAGTACTTC	CASSLVGVQYF
TRBV2	TRBD2	NA	TRBJ2-2	TGTGCCAGCAGCCCCAGCGGGGCAAACACCGGGGAGCTGTTTTTT	CASSPSGANTGELFF
TRBV27	NA	NA	TRBJ2-2	TGTGCCAGCAGTTCCCTCGCGGGAACCGGGGAGCTGTTTTTT	CASSSLAGTGELFF
TRBV9	TRBD2	once	TRBJ2-7	TGTGCCAGCAGCGTTGGCGGGGGGGGCTACGAGCAGTACTTC	CASSVGGGGYEQYF
TRBV7-2	NA	NA	TRBJ1-1	TGTGCCAGCAGCTTAGAGTCCGGGTCGAACACTGAAGCTTTCTTT	CASSLESGSNTEAFF
TRBV18	NA	NA	TRBJ1-3	TGTGCCAGCTCCCCCGCCAAGGGGCCCTCTGGAAACACCATATATTTT	CASSPAKGPSGNTIYF
TRBV6-2/TRBV6-3	NA	once	TRBJ1-6	TGTGCCAGCAGGTACATTTCGGGGGGAAATTCACCCCTCCACTTT	CASRYISGGNSPLHF
TRBV18	TRBD2	NA	TRBJ2-1	TGTGCCAGCTCACCATATGCTAGCGGGATTGTTGAGCAGTTCTTC	CASSPYASGIVEQFF
TRBV27	NA	NA	TRBJ2-7	TGTGCCAGCGCCCGGACGCGATCAACTTCAGAGCAGTACTTC	CASARTRSTSEQYF
TRBV29-1	NA	NA	TRBJ2-3	TGCAGCGGTGCTCAACAGCTTCTTACTAGCACAGATACGCAGTATTTT	CSGAQQLLTSTDTQYF
TRBV19	NA	NA	TRBJ2-1	TGTGCCAGTAGTATGAACGATGAGCAGTTCTTC	CASSMNDEQFF
TRBV9	TRBD2	NA	TRBJ2-1	TGTGCCAGCGGCGGACTAGCGGGAGTCTTTAGCTCCTACAATGAGCAGTTCTTC	CASGGLAGVFSSYNEQFF
TRBV19	TRBD2	NA	TRBJ2-3	TGTGCCAGTAGTATAAGCGGGGTGAGCACAGATACGCAGTATTTT	CASSISGVSTDTQYF
TRBV25-1	NA	NA	TRBJ1-2	TGTGCCAGCAGTGAATTAGGGGTTAACTATGGCTACACCTTC	CASSELGVNYGYTF
TRBV5-8	TRBD2	NA	TRBJ2-1	TGTGCCAGCAGCTTGGGAGTGCGGGAGGATCAGTGGGCGAGGAATGAGCAGTTCTTC	CASSLGVREDQWARNEQFF
TRBV6-2/TRBV6-3	NA	NA	TRBJ2-1	TGTGCCAGCAGTTACTTGCAAGGGGGGCAGTTCTTC	CASSYLQGGQFF
TRBV14	NA	NA	TRBJ2-7	TGTGCCAGCAGCCAAATTGCGTACGAGCAGTACTTC	CASSQIAYEQYF
TRBV21-1	NA	NA	TRBJ2-5	TGTGCCAGCAGCAAAGCGTCAGATCAAAGAGCTAGCGGTGGGTGGACCCAGTACTTC	CASSKASDQRASGGWTQYF